Presented here are 30 T cell receptor beta chains from one specimen sequenced in a study of blood T cells in healthy people across ages. PCR was performed a second time for about 7 to 12 cycles using a sample-barcoded 5' primer and a J-beta primer mix. MiXCR, applied by TCRdb to the 5' RACE reads, yields one record per CDR3 protein. The sample shows 600,000 to 850,000 distinct CDR3 sequences, roughly 43% of them seen only once. The sample taken for sequencing was blood. Source of these receptors: a woman aged 60-70 years in good health.

This clonotype was seen more than once but under ten times. The chain uses TRBV4-3 and TRBJ2-1; D is perhaps TRBD2 (7 bases). Trimming cost V 0 bases and J 7 bases, with 19 bases left between them. Germline lookup yields CDR1 LGHNA and CDR2 YSLEER. This CDR3 contains 17 residues. CDR3 region: CASSQDLGGGPWNEQFF. CDR3 coding DNA: TGCGCCAGCAGCCAAGATCTAGGGGGAGGGCCGTGGAATGAGCAGTTCTTC.

This clonotype was seen a handful of times. This sequence joins TRBV7-2 and TRBJ2-3, with D tentatively TRBD2 (5 bases). Germline V CDR1 and CDR2: SGHTA, FQGNSA. The V end was cut by 8 bases, the J end by 1 base, with 10 bases between. CDR3 length: 13 residues. In DNA, the CDR3 is TGTGCCAGCGGCCCCGGGGGCACAGATACGCAGTATTTT. Its translation is CASGPGGTDTQYF.

This chain links TRBV5-5 with TRBJ2-7; the D gene is possibly TRBD1 (6 bases). Deletions cut 0 bases from V and 5 bases from J, with 12 bases between. This CDR3 has 14 amino acids. The V gene's germline CDR1 is SGHKS and CDR2 YYEKEE (reference sequence). The CDR3: CASSLGQGKNEQYF. DNA of the CDR3: TGTGCCAGCAGCTTGGGCCAGGGGAAAAACGAGCAGTACTTC.

The chain couples TRBV4-1 to TRBJ2-1; 15 nucleotides agree with TRBD2. The CDR3 spans 17 residues. Germline CDR1 is MGHRA and CDR2 is YSYEKL. The trim removed 5 bases at V and 6 bases at J, leaving 8 bases unmatched. The CDR3: CASSEGLAGGLFNEQFF. The DNA for the CDR3 is TGCGCCAGCAGCGAAGGACTAGCGGGGGGGCTATTCAATGAGCAGTTCTTC.

The chain joins TRBV24-1 to TRBJ2-3; TRBD1 agrees at 8 bases. Germline assignment: CDR1 KGHDR and CDR2 SFDVKD. The CDR3 runs to 14 residues. Trimming took 9 bases from V and 2 from J; bases not matched to a gene: 6. The DNA for the CDR3 is TGTGCCACCGCCCAGGGGGCCTCCACAGATACGCAGTATTTT. Protein sequence: CATAQGASTDTQYF.

Details on this clonotype: A much larger clone lies a single base off, so this may be a read error. This chain connects TRBV5-6 to TRBJ2-1; D gene ambiguous. Germline V gives CDR1 SGHDT, CDR2 YYEEEE. The CDR3 is 11 residues long. Trimming shortened V by 1 base and J by 13 bases, and 9 bases separated the two germline ends. In nucleotides, the CDR3 is TGTGCCAGCAGCTTGACAGAGACCCAGTTCTTC. Its translation is CASSLTETQFF. Full variable domain (outside the CDR3, taken from reference TRBV5-6 and TRBJ2-1): DAGVTQSPTHLIKTRGQQVTLRCSPKSGHDTVSWYQQALGQGPQFIFQYYEEEERQRGNFPDRFSGHQFPNYSSELNVNALLLGDSALYLCASSLTETQFFGPGTRLTVL.

A few counts support this clonotype. This sequence joins TRBV7-2 and TRBJ2-3; 11 bases fit TRBD2. The V gene end was trimmed by 5 bases and the J gene end by 8 bases; junction bases not matched to a gene: 12. This CDR3 comprises 16 residues. The germline gives CDR1 SGHTA, CDR2 FQGNSA. CDR3 nucleotide sequence: TGTGCCAGCAGCCCTTGGACTAGCGGGCCTGAGGGTACGCAGTATTTT. It yields the protein CASSPWTSGPEGTQYF. Based on the CDR3 plus reference TRBV7-2 and TRBJ2-3, the full variable domain is GAGVSQSPSNKVTEKGKDVELRCDPISGHTALYWYRQSLGQGLEFLIYFQGNSAPDKSGLPSDRFSAERTGGSVSTLTIQRTQQEDSAVYLCASSPWTSGPEGTQYFGPGTRLTVL.

Remarks on this clonotype: A much larger clonotype is one base distant, so this may be a read error. The chain has TRBV4-2 and TRBJ2-1, with 10 bases identical to TRBD2. The CDR3 runs 15 residues. The germline CDR1 and CDR2 sequences are LGHNA and YNFKEQ. V lost 3 bases to trimming and J lost 7 bases; unmatched junction nucleotides: 6. The CDR3 sequence is CASSQRASGRNEQFF. The CDR3 DNA follows: TGTGCCAGCAGCCAGAGGGCTAGCGGGAGAAATGAGCAGTTCTTC.

CDR3 sequence reads: CSARGTGRETQYF. Here the CDR3 DNA reads TGCAGTGCTAGAGGGACTGGGAGAGAGACCCAGTACTTC. V usage is TRBV20-1 and J usage is TRBJ2-5; D may be TRBD2 (5 bases). V gave up 1 base and J gave up 4 bases, with 10 bases separating them. The CDR3 is made up of 13 amino acids. Per the germline V gene, CDR1 is DFQATT and CDR2 is SNEGSKA (reference sequence).

Here the CDR3 reads CASSLEDYSNTGELFF. The CDR3 DNA is TGTGCCAGCAGCTTAGAGGACTATTCGAACACCGGGGAGCTGTTTTTT. The V and J genes are TRBV7-2 and TRBJ2-2, with D possibly being TRBD2 (6 bases). The CDR3 is 16 residues long. Germline loops: CDR1 SGHTA, CDR2 FQGNSA. Trimming took 1 base from V and 0 from J, leaving 9 bases between them. The whole variable domain, filled in from reference TRBV7-2 and TRBJ2-2, reads GAGVSQSPSNKVTEKGKDVELRCDPISGHTALYWYRQSLGQGLEFLIYFQGNSAPDKSGLPSDRFSAERTGGSVSTLTIQRTQQEDSAVYLCASSLEDYSNTGELFFGEGSRLTVL.

This clonotype was picked up a small number of times. CDR3 protein: CATRVTGETQYF. The CDR3 coding sequence is TGTGCTACTAGAGTGACGGGGGAGACCCAGTACTTC. The rearrangement links TRBV3-1 to TRBJ2-5, with D tentatively TRBD2 (5 bases). The CDR3 sequence is 12 residues long. CDR1 is LGHDT and CDR2 is YNNKEL in the germline V gene (reference sequence).

The DNA for the CDR3 is TGCAGTGCTAGCGTTACGGGACTAGCGGGAGAAAAGGGAAACATTCAGTACTTC. Translation: CSASVTGLAGEKGNIQYF. V usage is TRBV20-1 and J usage is TRBJ2-4, with 14 nucleotides matching TRBD2. Germline loops: CDR1 DFQATT, CDR2 SNEGSKA (reference sequence). J lost 6 bases, V lost 3 bases, and 13 bases had no gene match. CDR3 length: 18 amino acids.

This rearrangement joins TRBV20-1 to TRBJ2-4; 9 bases align to TRBD2. The CDR3 spans 11 residues. Germline-derived CDR1 and CDR2 are DFQATT and SNEGSKA (reference sequence). V dropped 0 bases and J dropped 15; count of bases not matched to a gene: 3. The CDR3, as DNA: TGCAGTGCTAGAGACCTTAGCGGGAGGTACTTC. It encodes CSARDLSGRYF.

V usage is TRBV10-3 and J usage is TRBJ2-5; D is perhaps TRBD2 (6 bases). Germline CDR1 ENHRY, CDR2 SYGVKD. CDR3 length: 14 residues. V was cut by 8 bases and J by 5 bases, with 18 bases left in between. CDR3 coding DNA: TGTGCCATCTTCGACCCGGGGGATGTGGAGACCCAGTACTTC. It yields the protein CAIFDPGDVETQYF.

The chain couples TRBV7-3 to TRBJ2-2; TRBD2 agrees at 7 bases. The V and J ends lost 0 bases and 9 bases, in that order; junction bases with no gene match: 10. From germline, CDR1 is SGHTA and CDR2 FQGTGA. This CDR3 spans 16 amino acids. This chain's CDR3 is CASSLTSRTSYRELFF. The CDR3 nucleotides read TGTGCCAGCAGCTTAACGTCGAGGACTAGTTACAGGGAGCTGTTTTTT.

The genes are TRBV6-6 and TRBJ1-6; 9 bases are shared with TRBD1. In germline, CDR1 is MNHNY, CDR2 SVGAGI (reference sequence). V was pared by 4 bases and J by 5 bases, with 6 bases of the junction left unmatched. The CDR3 length is 16 residues. The CDR3 here is CASSWATGGNNSPLHF. CDR3 nucleotides: TGTGCCAGCAGTTGGGCGACAGGGGGTAATAATTCACCCCTCCACTTT.

This clonotype showed up just a few times. The V call is TRBV4-2, the J call TRBJ2-3; TRBD2 agrees at 11 bases. Germline V gives CDR1 LGHNA, CDR2 YNFKEQ. The CDR3 is made up of 17 amino acids. V dropped 3 bases and J dropped 2; count of bases not matched to a gene: 7. CDR3 in DNA: TGTGCCAGCAGCCAGCGCATGACTAGCGGGGACACAGATACGCAGTATTTT. This translates into CASSQRMTSGDTDTQYF.

This clonotype was found a few times. The rearrangement uses TRBV7-3 and TRBJ2-1; D perhaps matches TRBD2 (7 bases). Deletions cut 2 bases from V and 8 bases from J, with 13 bases between. The CDR3 length is 14 residues. Germline V CDR1 and CDR2: SGHTA, FQGTGA. Here the CDR3 reads CASSLRGASDEQFF. The CDR3 nucleotides read TGTGCCAGCAGCTTACGGGGGGCTTCCGATGAGCAGTTCTTC.

This chain links TRBV5-1 with TRBJ2-3; possibly TRBD2 for D (5 bases). V was shortened by 0 bases and J by 1 base, with 15 bases between the two germline ends. This CDR3 is 17 amino acids long. CDR1 SGHRS and CDR2 YFSETQ come from the germline V gene. This CDR3 reads CASSLGYVDLGTDTQYF. The CDR3 bases are TGCGCCAGCAGCTTGGGTTATGTGGACTTAGGCACAGATACGCAGTATTTT.

The rearrangement uses TRBV25-1 and TRBJ2-1; 11 bases align to TRBD2. This CDR3 is built from 16 residues. Germline values: CDR1 MGHDK, CDR2 SYGVNS. Trimming removed 5 bases from V and 4 bases from J; junction bases left unmatched: 7. CDR3 sequence: CASSHLAGGPYNEQFF. CDR3 coding DNA: TGTGCCAGCAGTCACCTAGCGGGGGGCCCGTACAATGAGCAGTTCTTC.

V and J are TRBV5-1 and TRBJ2-1; D remains unclear. The DNA end favors TRBJ2-7, so the J call may be wrong. CDR3 length equals 16 residues. Germline CDR1 SGHRS, CDR2 YFSETQ. The CDR3 spells CASSLAVLAAYNEQYF. The CDR3 DNA reads TGCGCCAGCAGCTTGGCCGTTCTCGCGGCGTACAATGAGCAGTACTTC.

This clonotype was recorded a few times. The V gene is TRBV7-6, the J gene TRBJ1-5; possible D gene TRBD1, 6 bases. Trimming took 1 base from V and 0 from J, leaving 7 bases between them. CDR1 is SGHVS, CDR2 FNYEAQ, per germline. The CDR3 consists of 15 residues. CDR3 bases: TGTGCCAGCAGCTTAGGGACAGTTAGCAATCAGCCCCAGCATTTT. Its translation: CASSLGTVSNQPQHF.

In the case of this clonotype: A much larger clone lies a single base off, so this may be a read error. This chain links TRBV29-1 with TRBJ1-1; D call uncertain. The V gene's germline CDR1 is SQVTM and CDR2 ANQGSEA. The CDR3 runs 11 residues. The DNA for the CDR3 is TGCAGCGTGCGGGAGAACACTAAAGCTTTCTTT. Translated, it gives CSVRENTKAFF. The entire variable domain, with the rest obtained from reference TRBV29-1 and TRBJ1-1, is as follows: SAVISQKPSRDICQRGTSLTIQCQVDSQVTMMFWYRQQPGQSLTLIATANQGSEATYESGFVIDKFPISRPNLTFSTLTVSNMSPEDSSIYLCSVRENTKAFFGQGTRLTVV.

The sample holds a few counts of this clonotype. This sequence joins TRBV6-1 and TRBJ2-1; 13 bases align to TRBD2. J gave up 5 bases and V 5 bases, and 9 bases lay outside the gene matches. CDR1 is MNHNS, CDR2 SASEGT, per germline. The CDR3 is 17 residues long. The CDR3 reads CASSMGLAGNLDNEQFF. The CDR3 region has the DNA TGTGCCAGCAGTATGGGACTAGCGGGGAATTTGGACAATGAGCAGTTCTTC.

V is TRBV6-6 and J is TRBJ2-3; 7 nucleotides agree with TRBD2. CDR1 is MNHNY, CDR2 SVGAGI, per germline (reference sequence). The CDR3 spans 17 residues. V lost 0 bases, J lost 3 bases, and 9 bases stayed unmatched. The CDR3 loop reads CASSYSLAAGNTDTQYF. Here the CDR3 DNA reads TGTGCCAGCAGTTACTCGCTAGCGGCCGGGAATACAGATACGCAGTATTTT.

This clonotype was found a few times. This chain uses TRBV7-8 with TRBJ2-1; 14 bases line up with TRBD2. After removal of 5 bases from V and 3 bases from J, the junction contained 6 bases not matched to a gene. The CDR3 is 17 residues long. CDR1 and CDR2 (germline): SGHVS, FQNEAQ. CDR3 region: CASSPKGLAGVYNEQFF. The CDR3 DNA reads as TGTGCCAGCAGCCCGAAGGGACTAGCGGGAGTCTACAATGAGCAGTTCTTC. Based on the CDR3 plus reference TRBV7-8 and TRBJ2-1, the full variable domain is GAGVSQSPRYKVAKRGQDVALRCDPISGHVSLFWYQQALGQGPEFLTYFQNEAQLDKSGLPSDRFFAERPEGSVSTLKIQRTQQEDSAVYLCASSPKGLAGVYNEQFFGPGTRLTVL.

This clonotype was counted a few times. CDR3 sequence reads: CASSLETGEADTQYF. CDR3 in DNA: TGCGCCAGCAGCCTGGAGACAGGGGAGGCAGATACGCAGTATTTT. The J gene is TRBJ2-3, the V gene TRBV5-1; TRBD1 agrees at 8 bases. The CDR3 is made up of 15 amino acids. Trimming at V came to 4 bases and at J to 4 bases, leaving 8 bases not matched to a gene. Germline-derived CDR1 and CDR2 are SGHRS and YFSETQ.

Turning to this clonotype: This may be a read error, as it is one base from a much larger clone. V is TRBV29-1 and J is TRBJ2-5; D not certain. The CDR3 is made up of 11 amino acids. The V end was cut by 4 bases, the J end by 11 bases, with 14 bases between. Germline CDR1 and CDR2: SQVTM and ANQGSEA. This CDR3 reads CSVGYSNEQYF. The CDR3 nucleotides read TGCAGCGTTGGATATAGCAATGAGCAGTACTTC.

Remarks on this clonotype: A much more abundant neighbour one base away suggests this may be a read error. The rearrangement links TRBV5-1 to TRBJ1-2; D is unresolved. Germline assignment: CDR1 SGHRS and CDR2 YFSETQ. This CDR3 comprises 14 residues. Trimming shortened V by 6 bases and J by 6 bases, and 18 bases separated the two germline ends. The chain's CDR3 is CASTSEVYTNGYTF. The CDR3 DNA sequence: TGCGCCAGCACATCTGAAGTTTACACTAATGGCTACACCTTC. The whole variable domain, filled in from reference TRBV5-1 and TRBJ1-2, reads KAGVTQTPRYLIKTRGQQVTLSCSPISGHRSVSWYQQTPGQGLQFLFEYFSETQRNKGNFPGRFSGRQFSNSRSEMNVSTLELGDSALYLCASTSEVYTNGYTFGSGTRLTVV.

This clonotype was found a few times. The chain has TRBV20-1 and TRBJ2-3, with no clear D. Trimming shortened V by 6 bases and J by 4 bases, and 20 bases separated the two germline ends. The germline gives CDR1 DFQATT, CDR2 SNEGSKA (reference sequence). The CDR3 length is 15 residues. DNA for the CDR3: TGCAGTGCGAAACAGATGGCGATGCATGCAGATACGCAGTATTTT. Translation: CSAKQMAMHADTQYF.